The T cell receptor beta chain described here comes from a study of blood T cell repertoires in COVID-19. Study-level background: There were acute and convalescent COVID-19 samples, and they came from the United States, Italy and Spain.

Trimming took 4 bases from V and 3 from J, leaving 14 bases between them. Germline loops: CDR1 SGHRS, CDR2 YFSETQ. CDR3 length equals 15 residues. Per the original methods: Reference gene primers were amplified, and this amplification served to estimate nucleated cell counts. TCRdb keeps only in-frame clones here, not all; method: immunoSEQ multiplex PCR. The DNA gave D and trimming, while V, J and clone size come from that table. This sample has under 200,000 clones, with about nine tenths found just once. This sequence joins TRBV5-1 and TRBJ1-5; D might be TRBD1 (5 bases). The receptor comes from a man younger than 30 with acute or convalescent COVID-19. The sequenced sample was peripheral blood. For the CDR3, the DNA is TGCGCCAGCAGCCCCGTGGGGGGTACCAATCAGCCCCAGCATTTT. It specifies CASSPVGGTNQPQHF. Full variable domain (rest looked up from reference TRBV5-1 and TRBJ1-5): KAGVTQTPRYLIKTRGQQVTLSCSPISGHRSVSWYQQTPGQGLQFLFEYFSETQRNKGNFPGRFSGRQFSNSRSEMNVSTLELGDSALYLCASSPVGGTNQPQHFGDGTRLSIL.